This is a list of T cell receptor beta chains from one sample in a study of monozygotic twins with inflammatory bowel disease. TCRdb reanalyzed the 5' RACE reads and collapses them to one entry per CDR3 protein, without DNA. This sample's table reports about 150,000 distinct CDR3 sequences. Sequencing was done on a sample of blood. The receptors derive from a human donor with ulcerative colitis or Crohn's disease, or a healthy co-twin of an affected twin (not recorded which). Both conserved end residues are part of each CDR3.

TRBV12-3/TRBV12-4	TRBJ2-4	13	CASSLASKNIQYF
TRBV9	TRBJ2-3	14	CASSVLGSTDTQYF
TRBV18	TRBJ2-4	16	CASSPPLAGTSNIQYF
TRBV11-1	TRBJ2-7	19	CASSFGGLAAGMGSYEQYF
TRBV5-1	TRBJ2-1	16	CASSLGASGTYNEQFF
TRBV20-1	TRBJ1-2	14	CSAPRTGDVYGYTF
TRBV20-1	TRBJ2-7	14	CSAILAGAAYEQYF
TRBV5-1	TRBJ2-1	15	CASSQNLRTYNEQFF
TRBV19	TRBJ2-3	18	CASSIDRRGEGSTDTQYF
TRBV9	TRBJ1-2	14	CASSVGSIHQGYTF
TRBV20-1	TRBJ2-3	12	CSLSRLSDTQYF
TRBV5-1	TRBJ2-7	13	CATSPSQGAEQYF
TRBV20-1	TRBJ2-1	14	CSADGQLSYNEQFF
TRBV28	TRBJ2-3	16	CASSPPTGSTQDTQYF
TRBV7-2	TRBJ1-1	14	CASSLLRGNTEAFF
TRBV7-6	TRBJ1-1	13	CASRPGLNTEAFF
TRBV24-1	TRBJ2-1	14	CATSSRVSYNEQFF
TRBV15	TRBJ1-4	13	CATTGSTNEKLFF
TRBV5-1	TRBJ2-2	19	CASSLASQTRTSNTGELFF
TRBV18	TRBJ2-2	16	CASSPGQGAGTGELFF
TRBV19	TRBJ1-1	15	CASSIVPGWNTEAFF
TRBV9	TRBJ2-1	13	CASSGLAGNEQFF
TRBV11-2	TRBJ1-2	15	CASSLQQGRVDGYTF
TRBV5-1	TRBJ1-3	16	CASSLFQGASGNTIYF
TRBV20-1	TRBJ2-7	14	CSAARGAGVNEQYF
TRBV7-9	TRBJ1-5	15	CASSLTGGDGQPQHF
TRBV3-1	TRBJ1-1	15	CASSQDWGASAEAFF
TRBV11-2	TRBJ2-7	13	CASSSNYWDEQYF
TRBV5-1	TRBJ2-7	16	CASSLGSGLAENEQYF